This T cell receptor (beta chain) was sequenced during a study of T cells in Graves' hyperthyroidism and ophthalmopathy (dated by TCRdb to between 2019 and 2020). Regarding the complete study: Peripheral blood samples were taken at the time of initial diagnosis, prior to any treatment. To identify distinguishing TCR V-J signatures, a discovery cohort of 95 to 100 patients was used, comprising 43 with Graves' ophthalmopathy and 55 to 65 with stable Graves' hyperthyroidism. An independent validation cohort of under 20 hyperthyroidism patients and 17 patients who later progressed to ophthalmopathy tested prospective prediction of ophthalmopathy. The 80 to 100 discovery patients were randomly divided into training and test sets at a 7:3 ratio. In addition, the study compared T-cell repertoires in thyroid tissue and in blood from five or six Graves' hyperthyroidism patients. After sampling, hyperthyroidism patients received methimazole starting at 30 mg daily, and ophthalmopathy patients received high-dose intravenous methylprednisolone. The paper reports TCR Vbeta CDR3 sequencing of more than 120 peripheral blood samples: over 40 ophthalmopathy, roughly 80 hyperthyroidism and 17 progressor patients. What the research found in general, with its limitations: Most expanded thyroid clonotypes (frequency above 0.001) were also found in blood, which suggests that blood repertoires may mirror thyroid immune responses. Sample size was not statistically predetermined, and investigators were not blinded to group allocation. A model built on a 13 V-J signature distinguished ophthalmopathy from stable hyperthyroidism, reaching roughly 88% sensitivity and 81.08% specificity in cross-validation and 80%/75% in testing. In validation, progression to ophthalmopathy was predicted by the model with 70.59% sensitivity and 72% to 85% specificity, a median of approximately 7.1 months before onset.

A patient counted as having stable Graves' hyperthyroidism if no progression to ophthalmopathy occurred over 18 months of follow-up. The hyperthyroidism patients were between 18 and 65 years old and newly diagnosed, with a disease duration of less than 2 months. The study excluded patients with uncontrolled infections, other autoimmune diseases, pregnancy or lactation. Clinical symptoms, serum thyroxine and TRAb, thyroid ultrasound, and orbital computed tomography formed the basis for the diagnoses. PBMCs were separated from 7.5 to 10 ml of fresh peripheral blood using Ficoll-Paque density gradient centrifugation. Total RNA was extracted using Trizol reagent, and RNA quality was assessed on an Agilent 2100 Bioanalyzer. The CDR3 spans 13 residues, from the cysteine through the phenylalanine. The retained sequence is limited to the CDR3, 39 bases, with the frame set at the first base. The germline V gene sets CDR1 to SNHLY and CDR2 to FYNNEI. V sheds 5 bases and J sheds 4 bases, leaving 10 bases between their ends.

Many counts were recorded for this clonotype. Its antigen is currently not known. One base away there is no much larger clone; base qualities are not given. Amplification of TCR beta CDR3 regions was carried out from RNA transcripts. For the first round of RT-PCR on the TCR CDR3, the HTBI primer set was used together with the Qiagen OneStep RT-PCR kit. The libraries were constructed in a second round of multiplex PCR and then size-selected and purified. Libraries were sequenced paired-end with 100 bp reads on an Illumina HiSeq2000. Processing in the source paper ran as follows. SOAPnuke was used to process the raw data, removing reads that contained adapters or uncalled bases, had a mean Phred below 15, or lacked an exact match to the constant primer or identifier. High-quality paired reads were merged with COPE v1.2.5, and unique nucleotide sequences were defined as clonotypes. MiTCR v1.1 was used to align clonotypes to the IMGT TRBV, TRBD and TRBJ reference segments. Only V-J combinations with frequency above 0.0001, covering about 99% of repertoires, were analysed. A TCS score was defined as the ratio between F50 (clonal expansion) and ExV (chaos), using BLOSUM62-based TCRdist between CDR3 peptides within each V-J. Welch's t-statistics and random forest reduced 514 V-J features to under 15, which were used in a naive Bayes classifier (R e1071). TCRdb trimmed public reads at Q25 via fastp, called clones via MiXCR and kept in-frame beta chains. For every CDR3 protein sequence, its rows merge into one entry that carries the most common genes and DNA. TCRdb, not the authors, supplied the V and J calls. In this sample the table shows 550,000 to 600,000 distinct CDR3 sequences, approximately 16% of which occur a single time. The ten largest clones represent 15% to 20% of the sample.

The sequenced material came from blood. The V gene is TRBV2 and the J gene is TRBJ2-3; confidence is insufficient to name the D gene. The clonotype was recovered from a woman under 30 with Graves' hyperthyroidism. CDR3 loop: CASSSRYADTQYF. The DNA sequence is given as TGTGCCAGCAGTTCTAGGTACGCAGATACGCAGTATTTT.